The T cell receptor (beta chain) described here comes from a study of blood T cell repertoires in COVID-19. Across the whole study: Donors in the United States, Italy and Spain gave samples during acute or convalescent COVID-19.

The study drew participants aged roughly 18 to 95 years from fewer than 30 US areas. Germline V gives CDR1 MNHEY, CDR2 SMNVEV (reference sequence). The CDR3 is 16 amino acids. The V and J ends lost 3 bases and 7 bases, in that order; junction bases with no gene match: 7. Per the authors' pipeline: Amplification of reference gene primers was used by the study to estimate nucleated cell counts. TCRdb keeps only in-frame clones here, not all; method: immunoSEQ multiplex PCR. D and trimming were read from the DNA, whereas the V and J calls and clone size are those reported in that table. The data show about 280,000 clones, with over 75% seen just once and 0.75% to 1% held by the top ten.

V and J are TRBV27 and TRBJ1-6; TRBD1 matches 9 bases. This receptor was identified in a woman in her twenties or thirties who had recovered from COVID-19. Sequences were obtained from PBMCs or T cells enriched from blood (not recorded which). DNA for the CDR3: TGTGCCAGCAGTTTCGATTTGGGACAGGGAAATTCACCCCTCCACTTT. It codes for CASSFDLGQGNSPLHF.